A single TCR beta chain is shown here with its context. There are a few counts of this clone. Its binding antigen is unknown. Note that gene names and germline sequences for this receptor are mouse ones. The DNA ends 4 residues before the CDR3 does, and the rest of the CDR3 is filled in from the germline J gene. Pooled mouse cutaneous lymph node cells were stained for CD4, CD8alpha, NKG2D, NKG2ACE and other markers and were then sorted on a BD Influx. Library method: the immunoSEQ multiplex PCR assay. To provide template for TCR sequencing, every sample had RNA extracted and reverse transcribed into cDNA. SuperScript III was used to make first-strand cDNA, primed with a 2:1 mix of oligo-dT and random hexamers. Amplification bias was assessed with a synthetic immune receptor repertoire, and residual bias was removed computationally. Libraries were sequenced on Illumina HiSeq with 60 bp reads covering the CDR3, read from J toward V. For the original study's pipeline: Raw reads were preprocessed to remove errors, and CDR3 was defined by IMGT conventions from the conserved cysteine to phenylalanine. To get clonality, Shannon entropy was normalized by log2 of the number of productive unique TCRs and the result was subtracted from 1. CD4 or CD8 identity of scalp clones was inferred by cross-referencing scalp TCRbeta sequences with sorted blood CD4 and CD8 repertoires. This is the immuneACCESS table as TCRdb keeps it, with only in-frame sequences that have V and J called. A part of the clones is gone; compared with another copy, unresolved V genes explain less than half, and the rest is unexplained. V, J and clone size are taken as reported in that table, and D and trimming were inferred from the DNA itself. The table records 290,000 or so clones for this sample, and not one of them appears only once. The top ten hold roughly 1.2% of the sample.

CDR1 GKSSPN and CDR2 SITVG are derived from the germline V gene. Reading from cysteine to phenylalanine, the CDR3 counts 14 amino acids. Shown are 30 bases from within the CDR3, in frame from base 1. V is cut by 3 bases and J by 0 bases, and the space between the germline ends is 10 bases. The sample is drawn from a study of CD8+ T cells in alopecia areata listed by TCRdb under 2018. In the study overall: Skin from C3H/HeJ donors with spontaneous alopecia (about 6-13 months old) was grafted onto female C3H/HeJ recipients that were about 6-10 weeks old. Scalp clonality was compared across normal scalp (n=4), patchy alopecia areata scalp (n=8), and alopecia totalis/universalis scalp (n=8). In both human patients and the C3H/HeJ mouse model, the study applied high-throughput TCRbeta sequencing to look at T cell clonal expansion in alopecia areata. Amplification of TCRbeta CDR3 regions was done by immunoSEQ multiplex PCR using 35 Vbeta forward primers and 13 Jbeta reverse primers. In humans, TCRbeta sequencing was performed on scalp tissue and on sorted CD4+ and CD8+ peripheral blood T cells from healthy controls and from patients with patchy or totalis/universalis alopecia areata. RNA was extracted with the PAXgene miRNA kit for fixed scalp, the miRNeasy kit for PBMCs, and the RNeasy kit for mouse skin.

Study-wide conclusions, independent of this receptor: Unlike mouse skin, which is dominated by gammadelta T cells, normal human skin has resident alphabeta T cells that are also sequenced, and this complicates analysis of the scalp TCR repertoire. Compared with mice, TCR sequences shared between patients were less clear, possibly partly because of HLA diversity across the patient population. Compared with normal scalp, lesional scalp had higher clonality and more expanded CD8+ clones, particularly in alopecia totalis/universalis, a pattern that suggests antigenic drive.

The clonotype was recovered from a C3H/HeJ mouse with alopecia areata. Mice in this strain carry MHC haplotype H2-k. The chain uses TRBV31 and TRBJ2-4; the best D guess is TRBD1, with 6 bases matching. The sample taken for sequencing was CD4+ T cells sorted from a lymph node. For the CDR3, the sequence is CAWRDRFSQNTLYF. CDR3 DNA, as far as it was read: TGTGCCTGGAGAGACAGGTTTAGTCAAAAC.